This TCR beta chain was recovered during a study of blood T cells in healthy people across ages. Findings and limits, study-wide: Older age went with lower TCR beta diversity per million T cells, in a roughly linear way.

It was approximately 10 milliliters of peripheral blood that were drawn from each donor. Researchers report isolating at least 6 million PBMCs per sample. This clonotype was seen a handful of times. Its antigen remains unknown. Then a second PCR, running about 6 to 11 cycles, was carried out with a sample-barcoded 5' primer and a J-beta primer mix. Every molecule of cDNA carried a tag from a template-switch adaptor with 12 random nucleotides. In TCRdb, the 5' RACE reads were re-called with MiXCR into one record per CDR3 protein. There are roughly 1.5 million distinct CDR3 sequences in the sample; 35% to 45% occur only once, and roughly 3.7% lies in the top ten. The germline V gene has CDR1 MNHEY and CDR2 SVGAGI. V shed 5 bases, J shed 0 bases, and the junction held 1 base outside the gene matches. This CDR3 comprises 16 residues.

The sample comprised blood. The rearrangement joins TRBV6-5 to TRBJ2-1, with TRBD2 identical over 13 bases. This sequence was found in a woman aged 18-30 years in good health. The CDR3 DNA follows: TGTGCCAGCAGTGGGACTAGCGGGACCTCCTACAATGAGCAGTTCTTC. This sequence encodes CASSGTSGTSYNEQFF.